This is a list of T cell receptor beta chains from one sample in a study of tumor and adjacent non-tumor tissue in lung cancer. TCRdb processed the multiplex PCR reads anew with MiXCR; each CDR3 protein has one entry. The table has around 210,000 distinct CDR3 sequences, approximately 74% seen once. Sequences were obtained from lung tumor tissue. Receptors were obtained from a man in his sixties with non-small cell lung cancer. Both conserved end residues are part of each CDR3. A D gene is named only where the DNA matches it firmly. Where a row states a size, it is once, few, many or the class of an expanded clone; other rows omit it.

. | TRBJ2-3 | TRBV20-1 | . | 11 | CSARWTDTRYF | TGCAGTGCTAGATGGACAGATACGCGGTATTTT
. | TRBJ2-1 | TRBV20-1 | . | 10 | CSIQGDEQFF | TGCAGCATACAGGGCGATGAACAGTTCTTC
. | TRBJ2-7 | TRBV5-8 | . | 12 | CASGLTAVEQYF | TGTGCCAGCGGGTTAACAGCGGTCGAGCAGTACTTC
. | TRBJ2-3 | TRBV11-2 | . | 13 | CASSPQVTHTQYF | TGTGCGAGCAGCCCGCAGGTGACACATACGCAGTATTTT
. | TRBJ1-1 | TRBV6-5 | few | 13 | CASRDMSLPEAFF | TGTGCCAGCAGGGACATGTCGTTACCTGAAGCTTTCTTT
TRBD2 | TRBJ2-2 | TRBV29-1 | once | 14 | CSAVIAGNTRELSF | TGCAGTGCCGTTATAGCGGGAAACACCAGGGAGCTGTCTTTT
. | TRBJ2-5 | TRBV29-1 | few | 12 | CSAHSSTETQNF | TGCAGCGCGCATTCATCGACAGAGACCCAGAACTTC
. | TRBJ2-1 | TRBV20-1 | few | 15 | CSAKGGEISSNEQFF | TGCAGTGCAAAAGGGGGGGAAATCTCTAGTAATGAGCAGTTCTTC
. | TRBJ1-1 | TRBV5-6 | many | 13 | CASSLTHGNEAFF | TGTGCCAGCAGCTTGACACATGGGAATGAAGCTTTCTTT
. | TRBJ1-4 | TRBV6-5 | many | 14 | CASSYSLMGEKLFF | TGTGCCAGCAGTTATAGCCTGATGGGTGAAAAACTGTTTTTT
. | TRBJ1-1 | TRBV6-5 | . | 14 | CASRYRRAGTEAFF | TGTGCCAGCAGATATCGTAGGGCTGGCACTGAAGCTTTCTTT
. | TRBJ2-3 | TRBV11-1 | . | 14 | CAIGDRGVTDTQYF | TGTGCCATCGGCGACCGCGGAGTCACAGATACGCAGTATTTT
. | TRBJ2-6 | TRBV4-3 | . | 16 | CASYQKVVSGANVLTF | TGCGCCAGCTACCAAAAGGTGGTGTCTGGGGCCAACGTCCTGACTTTC
. | TRBJ2-1 | TRBV29-1 | . | 14 | CSVGQLSSYSEQFF | TGTAGCGTCGGACAGTTAAGCTCCTACAGTGAGCAGTTCTTC
. | TRBJ2-4 | TRBV20-1 | . | 19 | CSAKAIDRPLQVAKNIQYF | TGCAGTGCTAAAGCCATCGACCGGCCCCTACAGGTGGCCAAAAACATTCAGTACTTC
. | TRBJ2-1 | TRBV11-3 | . | 15 | CTSSLGAISPNEQFF | TGTACCAGCAGCTTAGGGGCAATAAGCCCCAATGAGCAGTTTTTC
. | TRBJ2-7 | TRBV4-2 | few | 16 | CASSQEFPWISYEQYF | TGTGCCAGCAGCCAAGAGTTCCCATGGATCTCCTACGAGCAGTACTTC
. | TRBJ2-3 | TRBV11-3 | . | 16 | CASSPMMAGRTDTQYF | TGTGCCAGCAGCCCAATGATGGCGGGACGCACAGATACGCAGTATTTT
. | TRBJ2-7 | TRBV29-1 | few | 15 | CSVGMGGTGANEQYF | TGCAGCGTTGGAATGGGGGGGACGGGGGCCAACGAGCAGTACTTC
. | TRBJ1-1 | TRBV20-1 | few | 15 | CSASRQKLGNTEAFF | TGCAGTGCTAGCAGGCAGAAATTGGGGAACACTGAAGCTTTCTTT
. | TRBJ2-5 | TRBV20-1 | . | 14 | CSAAKHGEQETQYF | TGCAGTGCGGCGAAACATGGAGAACAAGAGACCCAGTACTTC
. | TRBJ1-1 | TRBV5-6 | once | 15 | CASSSTSTAYTEAFF | TGTGCCAGCAGCTCAACGTCGACAGCCTACACTGAAGCTTTCTTT
. | TRBJ1-4 | TRBV20-1 | . | 13 | CSVTRQVGEKLFF | TGCAGTGTTACACGACAGGTAGGGGAAAAACTGTTTTTT
TRBD2 | TRBJ2-1 | TRBV11-2 | . | 18 | CASSPVKLAGDSYNEQLF | TGTGCCAGCAGCCCGGTGAAGCTCGCGGGGGACTCCTACAATGAGCAGCTCTTC
. | TRBJ2-7 | TRBV4-1 | many | 13 | CASSRGEAYEQYF | TGCGCCAGCAGTCGAGGGGAGGCCTACGAGCAGTACTTC
TRBD1 | TRBJ1-1 | TRBV11-1 | once | 15 | CAIRLGQGGGTEAFF | TGTGCCATCAGGTTAGGCCAGGGGGGAGGAACTGAAGCTTTCTTT
. | TRBJ2-1 | TRBV11-3 | . | 18 | CASSLEGLAAHSYNEQFF | TGTGCCAGCAGCTTAGAAGGACTTGCGGCCCACTCCTACAATGAGCAGTTCTTC
. | TRBJ1-1 | TRBV20-1 | . | 17 | CSARHPAGGVRDTEAFF | TGCAGTGCTAGACATCCGGCCGGGGGGGTCAGGGACACTGAAGCTTTCTTT
. | TRBJ2-1 | TRBV29-1 | . | 15 | CSVLQGGGIYNEQFF | TGCAGCGTTCTCCAGGGGGGAGGGATCTACAATGAGCAGTTCTTC
. | TRBJ2-2 | TRBV20-1 | . | 13 | CSAGPPGTRELFF | TGCAGTGCAGGCCCTCCAGGGACCCGGGAGCTGTTTTTT
TRBD2 | TRBJ2-3 | TRBV20-1 | once | 15 | CNVNSPSGRSDTQYF | TGCAATGTTAATTCTCCTAGCGGGAGGTCAGATACGCAGTATTTT
TRBD2 | TRBJ2-7 | TRBV11-2 | . | 17 | CASSSGGTSGSNYEQYF | TGTGCCAGCAGCTCCGGGGGGACTAGCGGGAGTAACTACGAGCAGTACTTC
TRBD1 | TRBJ1-2 | TRBV12-5 | . | 13 | CASGLGQGGGYTF | TGTGCTAGTGGCCTGGGACAGGGAGGCGGCTACACCTTC
. | TRBJ2-1 | TRBV6-2/TRBV6-3 | . | 12 | CASSSTGNEQFF | TGTGCCAGCAGTTCGACTGGGAATGAGCAGTTCTTC
. | TRBJ1-5 | TRBV6-6 | . | 15 | CARSYGTTYSQPQHF | TGTGCCCGCAGTTACGGGACCACCTACAGTCAGCCCCAGCATTTT
TRBD2 | TRBJ2-5 | TRBV4-1 | . | 15 | CGSSYTSGGAQTQYF | TGCGGCAGCAGCTACACTAGCGGGGGGGCCCAGACCCAGTACTTC
. | TRBJ2-3 | TRBV20-1 | . | 13 | CSVRVLRGDTQYF | TGCAGTGTTAGAGTGCTACGGGGGGATACGCAGTATTTT